What follows are 17 T cell receptor beta chains derived from one specimen sequenced in a study of cytomegalovirus exposure and HLA in healthy donors. 13 Jbeta primers and 60 Vbeta primers were used for the PCR. Here immunoSEQ multiplex PCR was the method, and the copy in TCRdb shows in-frame clones only, minus some. The profile shows under 95,000 clones, more than 75% of them singletons. The sample comprised PBMCs. The receptors originated from a woman aged 40 to 50 in good health and CMV-seropositive.

The rearrangement joins TRBV14 to TRBJ2-3, with 11 bases identical to TRBD2. Losses at the gene ends were 4 bases for V and 3 bases for J; bases not matched to a gene: 12. Germline CDR1 and CDR2: SGHDN and FVKESK. The CDR3 has 18 residues. The CDR3 protein is CASSPRSGGATLTDTQYF. The CDR3 nucleotides read TGTGCCAGCAGCCCGCGTAGCGGGGGGGCCACCCTAACAGATACGCAGTATTTT.

The chain carries TRBV5-1 and TRBJ1-6; D uncertain. Trimming stripped 1 base from V and 0 bases from J, with 8 bases between. Germline V CDR1 and CDR2: SGHRS, YFSETQ. The CDR3 runs 16 residues. CDR3 sequence (DNA): TGCGCCAGCAGCTTGTCCCTGAGCTCCTATAATTCACCCCTCCACTTT. Translating it yields CASSLSLSSYNSPLHF.

This clone was observed a few times. This chain uses TRBV5-6 with TRBJ1-4; 11 nucleotides agree with TRBD1. The junction had 10 bases not matched to a gene; V was cut back by 4 bases and J by 2 bases. Looked up from germline, CDR1 is SGHDT and CDR2 is YYEEEE. The CDR3 sequence is 18 residues long. As DNA, the CDR3 is TGTGCCAGCAGCCCCAAAGGACAGGGGGCAGGTACTAATGAAAAACTGTTTTTT. Translation gives CASSPKGQGAGTNEKLFF. Full variable domain (remainder filled in from reference TRBV5-6 and TRBJ1-4): DAGVTQSPTHLIKTRGQQVTLRCSPKSGHDTVSWYQQALGQGPQFIFQYYEEEERQRGNFPDRFSGHQFPNYSSELNVNALLLGDSALYLCASSPKGQGAGTNEKLFFGSGTQLSVL.

V gene TRBV28 combines with J gene TRBJ2-5; tentatively, D is TRBD1 (5 bases). This CDR3 has 15 amino acids. The germline gives CDR1 MDHEN, CDR2 SYDVKM. The V and J ends lost 5 bases and 6 bases respectively, with 19 bases between them. DNA for the CDR3: TGTGCCAGCAGTCCCACGGTGGGGCGCTCGAAGACCCAGTACTTC. The encoded protein is CASSPTVGRSKTQYF. Full variable domain (outside the CDR3, taken from reference TRBV28 and TRBJ2-5): DVKVTQSSRYLVKRTGEKVFLECVQDMDHENMFWYRQDPGLGLRLIYFSYDVKMKEKGDIPEGYSVSREKKERFSLILESASTNQTSMYLCASSPTVGRSKTQYFGPGTRLLVL.

This clone was found a few times. The chain has TRBV18 and TRBJ1-1; 7 bases align to TRBD1. V dropped 7 bases and J dropped 0; count of bases not matched to a gene: 2. Per germline, CDR1 KGHSH and CDR2 LQKENI. CDR3 size: 13 residues. CDR3 region: CASLGQLNTEAFF. CDR3 DNA sequence: TGTGCCAGCTTGGGACAGTTGAACACTGAAGCTTTCTTT. Filled out from reference TRBV18 and TRBJ1-1, the complete variable domain reads NAGVMQNPRHLVRRRGQEARLRCSPMKGHSHVYWYRQLPEEGLKFMVYLQKENIIDESGMPKERFSAEFPKEGPSILRIQQVVRGDSAAYFCASLGQLNTEAFFGQGTRLTVV.

The chain carries TRBV4-3 and TRBJ2-1; 11 bases are shared with TRBD2. The junction had 10 bases not matched to a gene; V was cut back by 0 bases and J by 3 bases. CDR1 and CDR2 from the germline V gene are LGHNA and YSLEER. The CDR3 has 19 residues. Here the CDR3 reads CASSQDPPLTSGIYNEQFF. The CDR3 DNA sequence: TGCGCCAGCAGCCAAGACCCTCCCTTGACTAGCGGGATCTACAATGAGCAGTTCTTC.

V and J are TRBV7-2 and TRBJ2-7; 8 bases line up with TRBD1. The ends lost 5 bases at V and 0 bases at J; junction bases unmatched: 15. The CDR3 runs 18 residues. Germline CDR1 reads SGHTA; CDR2 reads FQGNSA. The CDR3 region has the DNA TGTGCCAGCAGCCGGGGAGCAGGGGGCTGGACTACCTCCTACGAGCAGTACTTC. This translates into CASSRGAGGWTTSYEQYF.

The chain couples TRBV4-2 to TRBJ2-4, with 7 bases lining up with TRBD1. The V gene end was trimmed by 0 bases and the J gene end by 0 bases; junction bases not matched to a gene: 8. Germline CDR1 reads LGHNA; CDR2 reads YNFKEQ. CDR3 size: 18 residues. The CDR3 DNA follows: TGTGCCAGCAGCCAAGATCCAGGGACAGTTCTAGCCAAAAACATTCAGTACTTC. Amino acids: CASSQDPGTVLAKNIQYF.

The chain links TRBV6-1 to TRBJ1-5, with 11 positions matching TRBD1. With 2 bases clipped from V and 1 base from J, the junction kept 4 bases outside the gene matches. Germline V gene data show CDR1 as MNHNS and CDR2 as SASEGT. The CDR3 is 17 amino acids. The CDR3 spells CASSERTGGRSNQPQHF. The DNA of the CDR3 is TGTGCCAGCAGTGAACGGACAGGGGGCAGGAGCAATCAGCCCCAGCATTTT.

The chain uses TRBV5-4 and TRBJ2-7, with 11 positions matching TRBD2. Germline CDR1 SGHNT, CDR2 YYREEE (reference sequence). CDR3 length: 18 amino acids. With V trimmed by 4 bases and J by 2 bases, 14 bases remained unmatched. CDR3: CASSASRVAGGPPYEQYF. The CDR3 region has the DNA TGTGCCAGCAGCGCCTCTCGGGTAGCGGGAGGGCCCCCCTACGAGCAGTACTTC.

The rearrangement links TRBV28 to TRBJ1-4; a weak D match, TRBD1 (5 bases). V lost 11 bases to trimming and J lost 0 bases, with 13 bases between them. There are 14 residues in the CDR3. Germline CDR1 reads MDHEN; CDR2 reads SYDVKM. The CDR3 is CASRGSATNEKLFF. CDR3 nucleotides: TGTGCCTCCCGGGGGAGCGCAACTAATGAAAAACTGTTTTTT.

The rearrangement links TRBV6-5 to TRBJ1-5; D gene uncertain. In germline, CDR1 is MNHEY, CDR2 SVGAGI. This CDR3 has 12 residues. Trimming removed 8 bases from V and 4 bases from J, with 9 bases in between. Here the CDR3 DNA reads TGTGCCAGCGGTCTCGGTAATCAGCCCCAGCATTTT. Protein sequence: CASGLGNQPQHF.

The chain employs TRBV6-1 and TRBJ2-1; 9 bases are shared with TRBD2. J gave up 6 bases and V 7 bases, and 4 bases lay outside the gene matches. The germline gives CDR1 MNHNS, CDR2 SASEGT. The CDR3 runs 13 residues. The CDR3 DNA sequence: TGTGCCAGCACGACTAGCGGCCTCAATGAGCAGTTCTTC. It yields the protein CASTTSGLNEQFF.

The chain uses TRBV4-3 and TRBJ2-3; maybe TRBD2 (6 bases). Trimming took off 0 bases at V and 2 bases at J, with 9 bases between the two ends. Germline V gene lookup returns CDR1 LGHNA and CDR2 YSLEER. CDR3 length: 15 residues. The CDR3: CASSQEPGATDTQYF. CDR3 bases: TGCGCCAGCAGCCAAGAGCCGGGAGCCACAGATACGCAGTATTTT.

The chain uses TRBV30 and TRBJ1-1; D possibly corresponds to TRBD1 (5 bases). Trimming cost V 0 bases and J 6 bases, with 23 bases left between them. CDR1 is GTSNPN and CDR2 is SVGIG in the germline V gene (reference sequence). The CDR3 length is 17 residues. The CDR3 loop reads CAWSVHRTAPYTSEAFF. The CDR3 coding sequence is TGTGCCTGGAGTGTACACAGGACGGCTCCTTATACCTCTGAAGCTTTCTTT.

This CDR3 is CASGPRVDSYEQYF. The DNA for the CDR3 is TGCGCCAGCGGTCCGCGGGTCGATTCCTACGAGCAGTACTTC. The rearrangement links TRBV5-1 to TRBJ2-7; perhaps TRBD2 as D (5 bases). The ends were cut back, 7 bases at V and 1 base at J, with 15 bases in the middle. The CDR3 extends over 14 amino acids. CDR1 is SGHRS and CDR2 is YFSETQ in the germline V gene.

The genes are TRBV6-4 and TRBJ2-1; 10 bases fit TRBD1. Germline CDR1 MRHNA, CDR2 SNTAGT. The V gene end was trimmed by 0 bases and the J gene end by 8 bases; junction bases not matched to a gene: 1. The CDR3 has 14 amino acids. The CDR3: CASSDSTGGDEQFF. The CDR3 DNA reads as TGTGCCAGCAGTGACTCGACAGGGGGCGATGAGCAGTTCTTC.